The 20 T cell receptor beta chains presented below share a single source sample, sequenced in a study of blood T cell repertoires in COVID-19. Clones were read by immunoSEQ multiplex PCR, and TCRdb kept only the in-frame ones, dropping some. The sample lists nearly 200,000 clones; 88% were seen once. The sequencing sample was made of peripheral blood. These receptors originate from a middle-aged woman who had recovered from COVID-19.

The J gene is TRBJ2-7, the V gene TRBV18; unclear D gene. The length of the CDR3 is 14 residues. Trimming left V 0 bases short and J 6 bases short, with 12 bases between. Germline V gene data show CDR1 as KGHSH and CDR2 as LQKENI. The CDR3 DNA is TGTGCCAGCTCACCACCCTCCGAGTCGGGCGAGCAGTACTTC. The encoded protein is CASSPPSESGEQYF.

The CDR3 sequence: CAISETGTGHYEQYF. CDR3 coding DNA: TGTGCCATCAGTGAGACCGGGACGGGACACTACGAGCAGTACTTC. The rearrangement joins TRBV10-3 to TRBJ2-7; maybe TRBD1 (6 bases). Deletions cut 2 bases from V and 3 bases from J, with 14 bases between. The CDR3 sequence is 15 residues long. From germline, CDR1 is ENHRY and CDR2 SYGVKD.

The chain uses TRBV12-5 and TRBJ1-1; TRBD1 matches at 9 bases. Germline CDR1 is LGHNT and CDR2 is FRNRAP. CDR3 length: 16 amino acids. With 2 bases clipped from V and 3 bases from J, the junction kept 7 bases outside the gene matches. As DNA, the CDR3 is TGTGCTAGTGGTTTGATAAGGACAGGGGAATACACTGAAGCTTTCTTT. It codes for CASGLIRTGEYTEAFF.

The chain employs TRBV19 and TRBJ1-6, with 8 positions matching TRBD1. V lost 3 bases and J lost 5; bases outside the gene matches: 6. Germline V lookup: CDR1 LNHDA, CDR2 SQIVND (reference sequence). This CDR3 contains 16 residues. The CDR3 here is CASSISPGQDNSPLHF. The CDR3 bases are TGTGCCAGTAGTATCAGCCCGGGACAGGATAATTCACCCCTCCACTTT.

The chain has TRBV19 and TRBJ1-3; TRBD1 is a possible D gene (6 bases). Germline lookup yields CDR1 LNHDA and CDR2 SQIVND (reference sequence). Trimming stripped 5 bases from V and 7 bases from J, with 21 bases between. The CDR3 is 16 residues long. Here the CDR3 DNA reads TGTGCCAGTAGTTTACAGGGTATTGGCCTCGGTAACACCATATATTTT. Translating gives CASSLQGIGLGNTIYF.

This rearrangement joins TRBV3-1 (or the pseudogene TRBV3-2) to TRBJ2-1; D is perhaps TRBD2 (6 bases). The CDR3 contains 14 residues. V dropped 4 bases and J dropped 0 bases, with 7 bases sitting between them. CDR1 and CDR2 from the germline V gene are LGHDT and YNNKEL (reference sequence). The CDR3 protein is CASSPDYSYNEQFF. For the CDR3, the DNA is TGTGCCAGCAGCCCGGACTACTCCTACAATGAGCAGTTCTTC.

V gene TRBV7-2 combines with J gene TRBJ1-2, with TRBD1 identical over 8 bases. The CDR3 sequence is 15 residues long. The J segment lost 4 bases and the V segment lost 1 base, leaving 5 bases of the junction unmatched. In germline, CDR1 is SGHTA, CDR2 FQGNSA. For the CDR3, the DNA is TGTGCCAGCAGCTTAGTATCGGGACAGGCCTATGGCTACACCTTC. This sequence encodes CASSLVSGQAYGYTF.

The chain has TRBV6-1 and TRBJ2-7; TRBD1 aligns across 7 bases. The CDR3 covers 19 residues. Unmatched junction bases numbered 19, after V lost 2 bases and J lost 3 bases. The germline CDR1 and CDR2 sequences are MNHNS and SASEGT. The CDR3 spells CASSERASTGSALVYEQYF. DNA for the CDR3: TGTGCCAGCAGTGAAAGGGCCTCGACAGGGTCCGCACTAGTCTACGAGCAGTACTTC.

CDR3 nucleotide sequence: TGTGCCAGCAGCCCGGGACAGTACAATGAGCAGTTCTTC. Residues: CASSPGQYNEQFF. V is TRBV9 and J is TRBJ2-1; 7 nucleotides agree with TRBD1. The germline gives CDR1 SGDLS, CDR2 YYNGEE. The CDR3 is made up of 13 amino acids. V shed 4 bases, J shed 4 bases, and the junction held 2 bases outside the gene matches.

The V and J genes are TRBV27 and TRBJ2-7, with 8 bases aligning to TRBD1. This CDR3 is built from 15 residues. Germline V gene sequence: CDR1 MNHEY, CDR2 SMNVEV (reference sequence). The ends lost 5 bases at V and 5 bases at J; junction bases unmatched: 11. This CDR3 is CASSPLPDRAHEQYF. DNA of the CDR3: TGTGCCAGCAGTCCCCTTCCGGACAGGGCCCACGAGCAGTACTTC.

This clone was seen only a few times. The chain is built from TRBV7-3 and TRBJ1-1; D remains ambiguous. CDR1 and CDR2 (germline): SGHTA, FQGTGA. V was pared by 5 bases and J by 0 bases, with 13 bases between. The CDR3 is made up of 15 amino acids. CDR3 nucleotides: TGTGCCAGCAGCATTGACATGGGAGTGAACACTGAAGCTTTCTTT. Amino acid sequence: CASSIDMGVNTEAFF.

The chain combines TRBV18 with TRBJ1-1, with D tentatively TRBD1 (5 bases). This CDR3 has 15 amino acids. Germline loops: CDR1 KGHSH, CDR2 LQKENI. The V end was cut by 3 bases, the J end by 0 bases, with 11 bases between. DNA for the CDR3: TGTGCCAGCTCACCCCCCGGGGGGATGAACACTGAAGCTTTCTTT. This encodes CASSPPGGMNTEAFF.

This chain's CDR3 is CASSIGLAGGVTQYF. The CDR3 DNA is TGTGCCAGCAGCATCGGACTAGCGGGAGGGGTGACCCAGTACTTC. The chain employs TRBV9 and TRBJ2-5; 15 bases are a match to TRBD2. Germline V gives CDR1 SGDLS, CDR2 YYNGEE. V lost 4 bases, J lost 7 bases, and 5 bases stayed unmatched. The CDR3 sequence is 15 residues long.

The chain joins TRBV28 to TRBJ2-7; D uncertain. V lost 4 bases to trimming and J lost 5 bases, with 9 bases between them. This CDR3 spans 12 amino acids. CDR1 MDHEN and CDR2 SYDVKM come from the germline V gene. The CDR3 protein is CASSYYADEQYF. DNA of the CDR3: TGTGCCAGCAGTTACTATGCGGACGAGCAGTACTTC.

This clone was seen more than once but under ten times. V gene TRBV6-5 combines with J gene TRBJ2-7, with 8 bases fitting TRBD1. The CDR3 covers 13 residues. V shed 6 bases and J 3 bases; nucleotides not matched to a gene: 4. Per germline, CDR1 MNHEY and CDR2 SVGAGI. The CDR3 here is CASRLTGGYEQYF. CDR3 bases: TGTGCCAGCAGACTTACAGGGGGCTACGAGCAGTACTTC.

Here the CDR3 reads CASSQERQVSGEQFF. The DNA for the CDR3 is TGCGCCAGCAGCCAAGAACGTCAGGTTTCAGGTGAGCAGTTCTTC. The V gene is TRBV4-1, the J gene TRBJ2-1; D is unclear. The length of the CDR3 is 15 residues. V lost 0 bases and J 9 bases, leaving 15 bases between the germline ends. In germline, CDR1 is MGHRA, CDR2 YSYEKL.

This rearrangement joins TRBV27 to TRBJ1-2; D unclear. There are 14 residues in the CDR3. The ends were cut back, 2 bases at V and 4 bases at J, with 11 bases in the middle. Germline CDR1 MNHEY, CDR2 SMNVEV (reference sequence). The CDR3 is CASSLGGGSYGYTF. Written as DNA, the CDR3 is TGTGCCAGCAGTTTAGGAGGAGGGAGCTATGGCTACACCTTC.

The chain combines TRBV30 with TRBJ1-2, with 11 bases identical to TRBD1. V gave up 5 bases and J gave up 8 bases; unmatched junction bases: 10. There are 14 residues in the CDR3. The germline V gene encodes CDR1 GTSNPN and CDR2 SVGIG (reference sequence). The CDR3 DNA reads TGTGCCTGGTCCCCGGACAGGGGGCCGTGGGGCTACACCTTC. It yields the protein CAWSPDRGPWGYTF.

The rearrangement uses TRBV27 and TRBJ2-7; tentative D call: TRBD2 (6 bases). There are 14 residues in the CDR3. The V end was cut by 0 bases, the J end by 7 bases, with 13 bases between. CDR1 is MNHEY and CDR2 is SMNVEV in the germline V gene (reference sequence). The DNA of the CDR3 is TGTGCCAGCAGTTTATCGGGACTTGGCTGGGAGCAGTACTTC. It encodes CASSLSGLGWEQYF.

This clone was observed a few times. The rearrangement uses TRBV5-1 and TRBJ1-2; 7 bases match TRBD1. The CDR3 loop spans 12 amino acids. The ends lost 2 bases at V and 7 bases at J; junction bases unmatched: 2. Germline V lookup: CDR1 SGHRS, CDR2 YFSETQ. The CDR3 is CASSFEGAGYTF. CDR3 bases: TGCGCCAGCAGCTTCGAGGGGGCTGGCTACACCTTC.